The 12 T cell receptor beta chains listed next were all sequenced from one sample in a study of blood T cell repertoires in COVID-19. Using immunoSEQ multiplex PCR, the repertoire was profiled, and TCRdb retains in-frame clones only, with some absent. This table holds around 130,000 clones, about 84% found once. Sequencing input: peripheral blood. The receptors here all came from a woman in her sixties or seventies with acute or convalescent COVID-19.

The chain employs TRBV30 and TRBJ1-6; TRBD1 matches at 7 bases. CDR1 GTSNPN and CDR2 SVGIG come from the germline V gene (reference sequence). The CDR3 loop spans 13 amino acids. Germline trimming cut 3 bases from V and 8 bases from J; bases unmatched to any gene: 4. CDR3 region: CAWRGDSYSPLHF. Here the CDR3 DNA reads TGTGCCTGGAGGGGGGACAGCTATTCACCCCTCCACTTT.

The gene calls are TRBV28 and TRBJ1-2; 7 positions agree with TRBD1. V dropped 6 bases and J dropped 8; count of bases not matched to a gene: 6. CDR3 length: 12 amino acids. CDR1 MDHEN and CDR2 SYDVKM come from the germline V gene. The CDR3 here is CASRAPGGGYTF. The CDR3 DNA reads as TGTGCCAGCAGAGCGCCAGGGGGGGGCTACACCTTC.

This chain uses TRBV7-2 with TRBJ2-5; D unresolved. The CDR3 has 13 residues. Germline V gene sequence: CDR1 SGHTA, CDR2 FQGNSA. Trimming pared 3 bases from V and 5 bases from J, leaving 10 bases between. DNA for the CDR3: TGTGCCAGCAGCTTCTCTTCCCTGGAGACCCAGTACTTC. As protein: CASSFSSLETQYF.

The chain joins TRBV14 to TRBJ2-1; 9 bases line up with TRBD1. The CDR3 is 15 amino acids. Per the germline V gene, CDR1 is SGHDN and CDR2 is FVKESK. V lost 4 bases to trimming and J lost 10 bases; unmatched junction nucleotides: 11. The CDR3 nucleotides are TGTGCCAGCAGCCTGCCCGGGACAGGGCTAGGCGAGCAGTTCTTC. Its translation: CASSLPGTGLGEQFF.

The V call is TRBV5-1, the J call TRBJ1-5, with 7 bases identical to TRBD1. Per germline, CDR1 SGHRS and CDR2 YFSETQ. With 4 bases clipped from V and 0 bases from J, the junction kept 4 bases outside the gene matches. The CDR3 contains 15 residues. CDR3 nucleotide sequence: TGCGCCAGCAGCCAAGGGACAGATAGCAATCAGCCCCAGCATTTT. Amino acids: CASSQGTDSNQPQHF. Combining the CDR3 with reference TRBV5-1 and TRBJ1-5 gives the whole variable domain KAGVTQTPRYLIKTRGQQVTLSCSPISGHRSVSWYQQTPGQGLQFLFEYFSETQRNKGNFPGRFSGRQFSNSRSEMNVSTLELGDSALYLCASSQGTDSNQPQHFGDGTRLSIL.

J is TRBJ1-1 and V is TRBV18, with D maybe TRBD1 (6 bases). Germline values: CDR1 KGHSH, CDR2 LQKENI. V was pared by 3 bases and J by 4 bases, with 21 bases between. CDR3 length equals 17 residues. CDR3: CASSPPSGGGRGTEAFF. The CDR3 DNA is TGTGCCAGCTCACCGCCCTCCGGGGGCGGGAGGGGCACTGAAGCTTTCTTT.

This clone was observed a handful of times. The CDR3 nucleotides are TGTGCCAGCAGCTTCGGGCAGGGTCCCTCACCCCTCCACTTT. It encodes CASSFGQGPSPLHF. V usage is TRBV5-6 and J usage is TRBJ1-6, with D possibly TRBD1 on 5 matching bases. The CDR3 consists of 14 residues. Germline lookup yields CDR1 SGHDT and CDR2 YYEEEE. V was cut by 2 bases and J by 10 bases, with 13 bases left in between.

This chain links TRBV5-4 with TRBJ1-2; D is perhaps TRBD1 (6 bases). Germline loops: CDR1 SGHNT, CDR2 YYREEE (reference sequence). CDR3 length: 17 residues. The germline V and J ends were trimmed by 1 base and 7 bases, with 23 bases remaining between them. The CDR3 loop reads CASSLFGSQLGGSGYTF. The CDR3 region has the DNA TGTGCCAGCAGCTTGTTTGGGTCCCAGCTAGGGGGAAGTGGCTACACCTTC.

The V call is TRBV18, the J call TRBJ1-5; 8 bases align to TRBD1. This CDR3 contains 17 residues. V shed 1 base, J shed 3 bases, and the junction held 8 bases outside the gene matches. Germline assignment: CDR1 KGHSH and CDR2 LQKENI. The DNA of the CDR3 is TGTGCCAGCTCACCACAGGCAGGGGGCAATGACAATCAGCCCCAGCATTTT. Protein product: CASSPQAGGNDNQPQHF.

The gene calls are TRBV18 and TRBJ2-5; 8 bases align to TRBD2. Germline V CDR1 and CDR2: KGHSH, LQKENI. The V gene end was trimmed by 1 base and the J gene end by 3 bases; junction bases not matched to a gene: 4. The CDR3 extends over 15 amino acids. CDR3 sequence: CASSPLAGSKETQYF. CDR3 coding DNA: TGTGCCAGCTCACCACTAGCGGGGAGTAAAGAGACCCAGTACTTC.

J is TRBJ2-1 and V is TRBV5-6, with D perhaps TRBD1 (6 bases). V shed 5 bases and J shed 15 bases, with 21 bases lying between them. Germline CDR1 and CDR2: SGHDT and YYEEEE. This CDR3 is 13 amino acids long. The CDR3 DNA sequence: TGTGCCAGCAGTCCTCAATTTGGGGGACAAGTGTTCTTC. Amino acid sequence: CASSPQFGGQVFF.

V is TRBV19 and J is TRBJ2-2; D is perhaps TRBD2 (5 bases). The CDR3 contains 11 residues. Deletions cut 8 bases from V and 6 bases from J, with 7 bases between. In germline, CDR1 is LNHDA, CDR2 SQIVND (reference sequence). This CDR3 reads CASRGAGELFF. The CDR3, as DNA: TGTGCCAGTCGGGGAGCCGGGGAGCTGTTTTTT.